The 28 T cell receptor beta chains below were found in one sample sequenced in a study of spatial heterogeneity in lung cancer. General study findings and limits: Tumoral mutation counts were tracked by counts of expanded intratumoral alpha and beta TCRs.

Noted time point: sample taken at primary tumor resection. In TCRdb, the 5' RACE reads were re-called with MiXCR into one record per CDR3 protein. The sample gives approximately 21,000 distinct CDR3 sequences, around 6% of which show up once; over 9% is in the top ten. For these TCRs, the target antigens are not known. This specimen consisted of lung tumor tissue, obtained at surgery. These receptors were obtained from a male donor with early-stage non-small cell lung cancer.

J is TRBJ2-3 and V is TRBV20-1, with D unclear. CDR1 is DFQATT, CDR2 SNEGSKA, per germline (reference sequence). V was pared by 3 bases and J by 2 bases, with 12 bases between. This CDR3 spans 14 amino acids. CDR3 amino acids: CSASLSFSTDTQYF. The CDR3 nucleotides read TGCAGTGCTAGTCTCAGCTTTTCCACAGATACGCAGTATTTT.

This clonotype has at least ten counts. This sequence joins TRBV15 and TRBJ1-6; D is ambiguous. Between the trimmed V and J ends, which lost 0 bases and 4 bases, there was a span of 13 bases. Germline V gives CDR1 LNHNV, CDR2 YYDKDF (reference sequence). This CDR3 spans 17 amino acids. The CDR3: CATSREPYIQYNSPLHF. In DNA form, the CDR3 reads TGTGCCACCAGCAGAGAACCCTACATCCAATATAATTCACCCCTCCACTTT.

This clonotype was seen ten or more times. The rearrangement uses TRBV10-3 and TRBJ2-1; D gene ambiguous. Trimming left V 3 bases short and J 9 bases short, with 12 bases between. The CDR3 loop spans 13 amino acids. Per germline, CDR1 ENHRY and CDR2 SYGVKD. The CDR3 DNA follows: TGTGCCATCAGTGATAGTCACTTCGGTGAGCAGTTCTTC. This encodes CAISDSHFGEQFF.

This clonotype was counted many times. The V gene is TRBV20-1, the J gene TRBJ2-1; 7 nucleotides match TRBD2. The V gene end was trimmed by 6 bases and the J gene end by 0 bases; junction bases not matched to a gene: 5. The germline V gene encodes CDR1 DFQATT and CDR2 SNEGSKA (reference sequence). CDR3 size: 14 residues. CDR3 sequence reads: CSAKTSTSYNEQFF. As DNA, the CDR3 is TGCAGTGCGAAGACTAGCACCTCCTACAATGAGCAGTTCTTC.

The chain uses TRBV6-5 and TRBJ1-3; a possible D gene is TRBD1 (5 bases). This CDR3 is 15 amino acids long. V shed 5 bases and J shed 0 bases, with 11 bases lying between them. CDR1 and CDR2 from the germline V gene are MNHEY and SVGAGI. The CDR3 region is CASSLTASSGNTIYF. Written as DNA, the CDR3 is TGTGCCAGCAGTCTGACAGCTTCCTCTGGAAACACCATATATTTT.

The table lists this clonotype with many counts. This chain connects TRBV5-1 to TRBJ2-3; 8 nucleotides agree with TRBD1. This CDR3 is 16 amino acids long. The V segment lost 3 bases and the J segment 2 bases; nucleotides outside the gene matches: 8. Germline V gives CDR1 SGHRS, CDR2 YFSETQ. CDR3 loop: CASSWLTGDFTDTQYF. The CDR3 DNA follows: TGCGCCAGCAGCTGGCTGACAGGGGATTTCACAGATACGCAGTATTTT.

This clonotype has a count of ten or more. The J gene is TRBJ2-2, the V gene TRBV6-5, with D possibly being TRBD1 (6 bases). CDR3 length: 13 residues. CDR1 MNHEY and CDR2 SVGAGI come from the germline V gene. Trimming removed 7 bases from V and 5 bases from J, with 11 bases in between. CDR3 DNA: TGTGCCAGCACTGGGGGCGGTACCGGGGAGCTGTTTTTT. The encoded protein is CASTGGGTGELFF.

The genes are TRBV12-3 or TRBV12-4 and TRBJ2-5, with D perhaps matching TRBD2 (6 bases). This CDR3 is 15 amino acids long. The V gene lost 3 bases and the J gene lost 4 bases, with 15 bases spanning the gap. This CDR3 is CASSLFRRGGETQYF. CDR3 coding DNA: TGTGCCAGCAGTTTGTTCCGGAGGGGTGGAGAGACCCAGTACTTC.

This clonotype is classed as medium-sized. CDR3 amino acids: CASSPRAGAEAKNIQYF. The CDR3 DNA reads TGTGCCAGCAGCCCGAGGGCGGGGGCGGAAGCCAAAAACATTCAGTACTTC. This chain joins TRBV28 and TRBJ2-4, with D perhaps matching TRBD2 (7 bases). V was trimmed by 6 bases and J by 0 bases, leaving 18 bases between them. This CDR3 region has 17 residues. CDR1 MDHEN and CDR2 SYDVKM come from the germline V gene.

Many counts were recorded for this clonotype. V usage is TRBV7-2 and J usage is TRBJ2-3; 9 bases align to TRBD1. The V and J ends lost 5 bases and 13 bases, in that order; junction bases with no gene match: 10. Germline V CDR1 and CDR2: SGHTA, FQGNSA. This CDR3 comprises 13 residues. The CDR3 loop is CASSPRRDREEYF. The CDR3 bases are TGTGCCAGCAGCCCCCGCCGGGACAGGGAGGAGTATTTT.

This clonotype was seen a few times. The chain uses TRBV7-2 and TRBJ2-1; D perhaps matches TRBD2 (5 bases). The CDR3 contains 13 residues. V shed 1 base and J shed 10 bases, with 11 bases lying between them. CDR1 is SGHTA, CDR2 FQGNSA, per germline. CDR3 amino acids: CASSLVLAGEQFF. The CDR3 nucleotides are TGTGCCAGCAGCTTAGTCCTCGCGGGCGAGCAGTTCTTC. Combining the CDR3 with reference TRBV7-2 and TRBJ2-1 gives the whole variable domain GAGVSQSPSNKVTEKGKDVELRCDPISGHTALYWYRQSLGQGLEFLIYFQGNSAPDKSGLPSDRFSAERTGGSVSTLTIQRTQQEDSAVYLCASSLVLAGEQFFGPGTRLTVL.

This clonotype came up many times. The CDR3 region is CASSLDSSNTEAFF. The DNA of the CDR3 is TGCGCCAGCAGCTTGGACAGTTCGAACACTGAAGCTTTCTTT. This chain joins TRBV5-1 and TRBJ1-1; no clear D gene. Germline V gives CDR1 SGHRS, CDR2 YFSETQ. This CDR3 spans 14 amino acids. V was clipped by 0 bases and J by 1 base, with 7 bases between them.

In its sample, this clonotype was seen many times. The CDR3: CASRSLAGERNEQFF. CDR3 sequence (DNA): TGTGCCAGCAGGTCTCTAGCGGGAGAAAGAAATGAGCAGTTCTTC. V and J are TRBV12-3 or TRBV12-4 and TRBJ2-1; 10 nucleotides agree with TRBD2. After removal of 6 bases from V and 7 bases from J, the junction contained 9 bases not matched to a gene. The CDR3 length is 15 residues.

In its sample, this clonotype was seen many times. The chain recombines TRBV4-1 with TRBJ2-2, with TRBD1 matching 8 bases. The CDR3 totals 18 residues. After removal of 1 base from V and 1 base from J, the junction contained 8 bases not matched to a gene. Germline V lookup: CDR1 MGHRA, CDR2 YSYEKL. CDR3 in amino acids: CASSQVGQAALNTGELFF. The CDR3 DNA sequence: TGCGCCAGCAGCCAAGTGGGACAGGCGGCCCTGAACACCGGGGAGCTGTTTTTT.

Ten or more counts support this clonotype. The V gene is TRBV12-3 or TRBV12-4, the J gene TRBJ1-5; tentative D call: TRBD1 (5 bases). V lost 3 bases and J 5 bases, leaving 14 bases between the germline ends. The CDR3 is 15 residues long. CDR3 sequence: CASSFVSGADQPQHF. CDR3 DNA sequence: TGTGCCAGCAGTTTTGTCTCTGGGGCCGATCAGCCCCAGCATTTT.

This clonotype occurred many times. The CDR3 is CSVEYPARNEQYF. CDR3 nucleotide sequence: TGCAGCGTTGAGTATCCAGCGCGTAACGAGCAGTACTTC. The V gene is TRBV29-1, the J gene TRBJ2-7; D uncertain. The germline gives CDR1 SQVTM, CDR2 ANQGSEA. The CDR3 totals 13 residues. Trimming removed 3 bases at V and 5 bases at J, with 14 bases between.

This clonotype has a handful of counts. This chain links TRBV4-3 with TRBJ2-2; 15 bases align to TRBD2. There are 18 residues in the CDR3. In germline, CDR1 is LGHNA, CDR2 YSLEER. Trimming removed 4 bases from V and 3 bases from J; junction bases left unmatched: 6. The CDR3, as DNA: TGCGCCAGCAGCCCAGGACTAGCGGGAGGGCCTGACACCGGGGAGCTGTTTTTT. Translating gives CASSPGLAGGPDTGELFF.

This clonotype came up many times. This chain links TRBV11-2 with TRBJ1-1; unclear D gene. Looked up from germline, CDR1 is SGHAT and CDR2 is FQNNGV. There are 15 residues in the CDR3. V lost 4 bases and J 1 base, leaving 13 bases between the germline ends. In DNA, the CDR3 is TGTGCCAGCAGCTCCCCGCTAGGGCCGAACACTGAAGCTTTCTTT. Translated, it gives CASSSPLGPNTEAFF.

This clonotype came up many times. The chain joins TRBV3-1 to TRBJ1-1; the D is unclear. Trimming stripped 4 bases from V and 4 bases from J, with 10 bases between. The CDR3 covers 13 residues. Germline values: CDR1 LGHDT, CDR2 YNNKEL (reference sequence). In DNA form, the CDR3 reads TGTGCCAGCAGCCCGGAGGTTTTCACTGAAGCTTTCTTT. Protein: CASSPEVFTEAFF.

This clonotype was counted at least ten times. The chain recombines TRBV7-2 with TRBJ2-2; D remains ambiguous. Between the trimmed V and J ends, which lost 1 base and 2 bases, there was a span of 5 bases. The CDR3 totals 14 residues. Germline lookup yields CDR1 SGHTA and CDR2 FQGNSA. The DNA for the CDR3 is TGTGCCAGCAGCTTAGGGAGAAACACCGGGGAGCTGTTTTTT. Translation gives CASSLGRNTGELFF.

V is TRBV19 and J is TRBJ2-5, with TRBD1 matching 7 bases. Germline CDR1 and CDR2: LNHDA and SQIVND (reference sequence). The CDR3 runs 16 residues. V shed 5 bases, J shed 5 bases, and the junction held 14 bases outside the gene matches. The DNA of the CDR3 is TGTGCCAGTAGTCTCCTAGGAGAGAGGGGGCGGGAGACCCAGTACTTC. This sequence encodes CASSLLGERGRETQYF.

A few counts support this clonotype. V and J are TRBV11-2 and TRBJ2-7; D perhaps matches TRBD2 (6 bases). The ends were cut back, 5 bases at V and 6 bases at J, with 11 bases in the middle. The V gene's germline CDR1 is SGHAT and CDR2 FQNNGV. This CDR3 is built from 12 residues. CDR3: CASSPGEVEQYF. CDR3 bases: TGTGCCAGCAGCCCCGGGGAGGTCGAGCAGTACTTC.

This clonotype came up many times. The V call is TRBV20-1, the J call TRBJ2-7, with 15 bases lining up with TRBD2. The ends lost 2 bases at V and 4 bases at J; junction bases unmatched: 9. Per the germline V gene, CDR1 is DFQATT and CDR2 is SNEGSKA (reference sequence). The CDR3 consists of 17 residues. CDR3 loop: CSARNPGLAGGPYEQYF. The DNA of the CDR3 is TGCAGTGCTAGAAATCCGGGACTAGCGGGGGGTCCATACGAGCAGTACTTC.

This clonotype was found a few times. The rearrangement links TRBV28 to TRBJ2-5, with D maybe TRBD1 (5 bases). CDR1 MDHEN and CDR2 SYDVKM come from the germline V gene. CDR3 size: 15 residues. V was shortened by 1 base and J by 5 bases, with 14 bases between the two germline ends. The CDR3 reads CASSLSRRDKETQYF. CDR3 nucleotide sequence: TGTGCCAGCAGTTTATCGCGCAGGGATAAGGAGACCCAGTACTTC.

In this sample, this clonotype turned up a few times. The chain joins TRBV6-1 to TRBJ2-6; 8 nucleotides agree with TRBD2. From germline, CDR1 is MNHNS and CDR2 SASEGT. This CDR3 is built from 15 residues. V lost 8 bases and J lost 0; bases outside the gene matches: 3. In DNA form, the CDR3 reads TGTGCCAGCCACAGCGGGGGCTCTGGGGCCAACGTCCTGACTTTC. Amino acid sequence: CASHSGGSGANVLTF.

This clonotype was detected many times. J is TRBJ1-1 and V is TRBV27; D possibly corresponds to TRBD1 (6 bases). This CDR3 is 13 amino acids long. V lost 5 bases and J lost 5, with 12 bases in between. Germline CDR1 is MNHEY and CDR2 is SMNVEV (reference sequence). The CDR3 protein is CASSLQGWTEAFF. DNA of the CDR3: TGTGCCAGCAGTCTACAGGGATGGACTGAAGCTTTCTTT.

This clonotype was observed many times. The rearrangement uses TRBV20-1 and TRBJ2-7, with 8 bases that match TRBD1. Per germline, CDR1 DFQATT and CDR2 SNEGSKA (reference sequence). Germline trimming cut 1 base from V and 6 bases from J; bases unmatched to any gene: 5. This CDR3 contains 13 residues. CDR3 in amino acids: CSARVQGALEQYF. The CDR3 bases are TGCAGTGCTAGAGTCCAGGGGGCCCTCGAGCAGTACTTC.

V and J are TRBV6-5 and TRBJ2-1, with TRBD2 identical over 9 bases. Germline CDR1 MNHEY, CDR2 SVGAGI. V was clipped by 0 bases and J by 9 bases; unmatched bases: 6. The CDR3 contains 15 residues. Written as DNA, the CDR3 is TGTGCCAGCAGTTACTCGTTGGTAGCGGGGGCTGAGCAGTTCTTC. This encodes CASSYSLVAGAEQFF.